This T cell receptor beta chain comes out of a study of a mutant IDH1 vaccine in newly diagnosed glioma. Study context: Onset of vaccination occurred 4-6 weeks following radiotherapy alone, or with temozolomide cycles.

This clone is medium-sized in the sample. What it binds is not known. Time point denoted: week 11, during vaccination. Each vaccine dose was 300 ug of mutant IDH1 20-mer peptide, with topical imiquimod. TCRdb's table, derived via immunoSEQ multiplex PCR, lists solely in-frame clones and lacks some. The sample carries some 33,000 clones, roughly 80% recorded once. Trimming cost V 5 bases and J 0 bases, with 8 bases left between them. Germline V gene lookup returns CDR1 SGHRS and CDR2 YFSETQ. CDR3 length equals 13 residues. This sample comprised PBMCs, obtained from a glioma patient whose treatment included an IDH1 peptide vaccine. This TCR was recovered from a man younger than 40 with glioma. This rearrangement joins TRBV5-1 to TRBJ1-1; D gene ambiguous. CDR3 DNA: TGCGCCAGCAGGGCCAGTATGAACACTGAAGCTTTCTTT. It codes for CASRASMNTEAFF.